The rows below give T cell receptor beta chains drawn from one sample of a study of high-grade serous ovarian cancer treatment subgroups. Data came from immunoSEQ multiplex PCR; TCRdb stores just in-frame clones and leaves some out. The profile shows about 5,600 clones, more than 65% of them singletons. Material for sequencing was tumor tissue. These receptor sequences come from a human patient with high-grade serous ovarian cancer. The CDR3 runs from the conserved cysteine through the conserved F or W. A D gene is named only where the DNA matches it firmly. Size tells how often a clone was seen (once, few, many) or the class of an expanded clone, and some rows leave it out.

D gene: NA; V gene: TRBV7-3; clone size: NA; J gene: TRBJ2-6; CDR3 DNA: TGTGCCAGCAGCCCCTCCCCTTGGGACTCTGGGGCCAACGTCCTGACTTTC; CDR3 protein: CASSPSPWDSGANVLTF
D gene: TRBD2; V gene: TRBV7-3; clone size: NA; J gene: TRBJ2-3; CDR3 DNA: TGTGCCAGCAGCCCCCGGGTAGCGGGGATTACAGATACGCAGTATTTT; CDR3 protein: CASSPRVAGITDTQYF
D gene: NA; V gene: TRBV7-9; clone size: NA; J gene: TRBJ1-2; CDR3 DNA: TGTGCCAGTAGCTTAGGGCCAGGGTATGGCTACACCTTC; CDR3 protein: CASSLGPGYGYTF
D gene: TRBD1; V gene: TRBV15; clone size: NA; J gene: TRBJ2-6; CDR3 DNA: TGTGCCACCAGCAGTGGACAGGGGACTGGGGCCAACGTCCTGACTTTC; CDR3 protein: CATSSGQGTGANVLTF
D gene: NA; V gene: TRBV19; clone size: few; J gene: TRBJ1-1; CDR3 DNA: TGTGCCAGTAGCGGGAATTATGGCACTGAAGCTTTCTTT; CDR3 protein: CASSGNYGTEAFF
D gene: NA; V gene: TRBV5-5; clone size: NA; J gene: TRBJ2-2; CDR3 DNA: TGTGCCAGCAGCACGCGGGGGCGGGAGAACACCGGGGAGCTGTTTTTT; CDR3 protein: CASSTRGRENTGELFF
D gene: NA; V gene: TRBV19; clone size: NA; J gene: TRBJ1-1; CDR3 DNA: TGTGCCAGTAGACCCCCGGGGGGACCTGAAGCTTTCTTT; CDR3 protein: CASRPPGGPEAFF
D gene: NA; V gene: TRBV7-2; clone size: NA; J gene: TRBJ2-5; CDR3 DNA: TGTGCCAGCAGCTATAAGGCGGAGACCCAGTACTTC; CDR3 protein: CASSYKAETQYF
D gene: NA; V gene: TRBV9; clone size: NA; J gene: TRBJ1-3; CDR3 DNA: TGTGCCAGCAGCGCGAACTCTGGAAACACCATATATTTT; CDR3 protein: CASSANSGNTIYF
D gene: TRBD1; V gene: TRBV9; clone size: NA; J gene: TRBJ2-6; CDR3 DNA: TGTGCCAGCAGTAGGACAGGTGCTTTCTCTGGGGCCAACGTCCTGACTTTC; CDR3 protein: CASSRTGAFSGANVLTF
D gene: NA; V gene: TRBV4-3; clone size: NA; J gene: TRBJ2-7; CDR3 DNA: TGCGCCAGCAGCCAAGATAACTTAGCCGACGAGCAGTACTTC; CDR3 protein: CASSQDNLADEQYF
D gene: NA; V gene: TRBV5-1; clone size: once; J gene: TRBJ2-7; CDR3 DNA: TGCGCCAGCAGCTTGGCCGGGGACTCCTACGAGCAGTACTTC; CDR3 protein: CASSLAGDSYEQYF
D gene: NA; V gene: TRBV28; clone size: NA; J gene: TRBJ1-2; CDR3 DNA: TGTGCCATAACCCTGACAGGTTCCTATGGCTACACCTTC; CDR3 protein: CAITLTGSYGYTF
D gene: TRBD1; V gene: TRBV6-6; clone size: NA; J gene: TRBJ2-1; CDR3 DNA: TGTGCCAGCAGTCTACCCCCGGGACAGGGCTACAATGAGCAGTTCTTC; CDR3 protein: CASSLPPGQGYNEQFF
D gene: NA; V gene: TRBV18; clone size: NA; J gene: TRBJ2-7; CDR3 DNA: TGTGCCAGCTCCCCACCGACGTCCTACGAGCAGTACTTC; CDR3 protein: CASSPPTSYEQYF
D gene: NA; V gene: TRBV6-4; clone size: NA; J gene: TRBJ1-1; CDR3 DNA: TGTGCCAGCAGTGCTACCAGGGGACGGGATGCTTTCTTT; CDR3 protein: CASSATRGRDAFF
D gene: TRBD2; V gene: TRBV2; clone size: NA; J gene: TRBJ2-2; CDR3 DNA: TGTGCCAGCAGGGCTGGCGGGGGGTCTGGGGAGCTGTTTTTT; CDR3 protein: CASRAGGGSGELFF
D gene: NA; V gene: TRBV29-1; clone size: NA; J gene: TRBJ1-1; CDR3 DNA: TGCAGCGTTTCTGGCTACCGGGAGAACACTGAAGCTTTCTTT; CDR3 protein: CSVSGYRENTEAFF
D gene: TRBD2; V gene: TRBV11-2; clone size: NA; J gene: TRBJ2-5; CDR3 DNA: TGTGCCAGCAGCTTAGTGCGGGGGGGACTTGAGACCCAGTACTTC; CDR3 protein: CASSLVRGGLETQYF
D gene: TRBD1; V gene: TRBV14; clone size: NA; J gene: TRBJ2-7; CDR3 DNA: TGTGCCAGCAGCCTGGGACAGGGGTTCCACGAGCAGTACTTC; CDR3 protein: CASSLGQGFHEQYF
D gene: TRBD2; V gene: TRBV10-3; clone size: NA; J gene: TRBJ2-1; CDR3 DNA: TGTGCCATCAGTGACCCAGGGCTAGCGGGGAGCTCCTACAATGAGCAGTTCTTC; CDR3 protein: CAISDPGLAGSSYNEQFF
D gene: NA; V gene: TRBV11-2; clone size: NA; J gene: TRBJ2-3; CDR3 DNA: TGTGCCAGCAGCTTCGCGGGATATGGCACAGATACGCAGTATTTT; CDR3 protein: CASSFAGYGTDTQYF
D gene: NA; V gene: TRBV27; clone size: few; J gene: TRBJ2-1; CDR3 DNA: TGTGCCAGCAGTGTGGGGGGTTGGTACAATGAGCAGTTCTTC; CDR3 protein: CASSVGGWYNEQFF
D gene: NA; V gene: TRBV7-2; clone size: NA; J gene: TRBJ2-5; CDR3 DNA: TGTGCCAGCAGCTTAGCGCTTACTAGTAGGGAGACCCAGTACTTC; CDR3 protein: CASSLALTSRETQYF
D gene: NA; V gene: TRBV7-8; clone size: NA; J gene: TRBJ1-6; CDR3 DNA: TGTGCCAGCAGCTTAGATGGTTATAATTCACCCCTCCACTTT; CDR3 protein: CASSLDGYNSPLHF
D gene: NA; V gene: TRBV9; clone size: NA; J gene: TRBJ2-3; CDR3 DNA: TGTGCCAGCAGCGTATCGTCATTAGTAGATACGCAGTATTTT; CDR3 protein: CASSVSSLVDTQYF
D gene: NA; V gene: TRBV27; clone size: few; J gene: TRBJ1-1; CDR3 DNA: TGTGCCAGCAGTTTAGGGGGGAGGGAAGCTTTCTTT; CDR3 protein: CASSLGGREAFF
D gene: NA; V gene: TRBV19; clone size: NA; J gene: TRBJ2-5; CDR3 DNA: TGTGCCAGTAGCTGGGGGCGGAAAGAGACCCAGTACTTC; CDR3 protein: CASSWGRKETQYF
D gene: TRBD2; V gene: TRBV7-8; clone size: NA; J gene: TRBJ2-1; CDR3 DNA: TGTGCCAGCAGCTCTAGCGGGGGGGGTAAGCAGTTCTTC; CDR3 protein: CASSSSGGGKQFF
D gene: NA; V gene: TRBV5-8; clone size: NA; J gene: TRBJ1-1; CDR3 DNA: TGCGCCAGCAGCCAAGATGGAGTGAACACTGAAGCTTTCTTT; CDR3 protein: CASSQDGVNTEAFF
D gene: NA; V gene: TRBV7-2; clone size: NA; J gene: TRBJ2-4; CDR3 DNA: TGTGCCAGCAGCTTAGCGGGGGGGCGGGAAGGCATTCAGTACTTC; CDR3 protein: CASSLAGGREGIQYF
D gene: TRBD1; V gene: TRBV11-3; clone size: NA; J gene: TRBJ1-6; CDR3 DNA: TGTGCCAGCAGCTTGACAGGGGTAAATTCACCCCTCCACTTT; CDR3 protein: CASSLTGVNSPLHF
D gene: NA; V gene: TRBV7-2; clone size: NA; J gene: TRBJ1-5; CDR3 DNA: TGTGCCAGCAGCTTAGTGATGGCAGGGCAGCCCCAGCATTTT; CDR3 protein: CASSLVMAGQPQHF
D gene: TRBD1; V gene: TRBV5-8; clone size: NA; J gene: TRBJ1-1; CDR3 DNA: TGTGCCAGCAGCTTGGGGCTTCGGGGACAGGGATGGGACACTGAAGCTTTCTTT; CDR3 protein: CASSLGLRGQGWDTEAFF
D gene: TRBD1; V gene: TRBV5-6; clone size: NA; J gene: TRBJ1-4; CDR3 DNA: TGTGCCAGCAGCTACCGGGACAGGGATTTGCTGTTTTTT; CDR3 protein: CASSYRDRDLLFF
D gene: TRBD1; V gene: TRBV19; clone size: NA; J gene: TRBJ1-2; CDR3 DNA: TGTGCCAGTAGTTTGGGACAGGGGTTCGGCTATGGCTACACCTTC; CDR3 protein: CASSLGQGFGYGYTF
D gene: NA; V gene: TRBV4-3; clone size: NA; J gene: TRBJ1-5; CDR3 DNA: TGCGCCAGCAGCCCCTGGACCCTAGAGCATTTT; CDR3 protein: CASSPWTLEHF
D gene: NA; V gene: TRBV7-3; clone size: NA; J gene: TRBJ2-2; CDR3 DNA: TGTGCCAGCAGCCCCAGGGCGGGTGATACCGGGGAGCTGTTTTTT; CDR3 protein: CASSPRAGDTGELFF
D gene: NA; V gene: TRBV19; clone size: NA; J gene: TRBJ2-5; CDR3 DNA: TGTGCCAGTAGTACAGCCCAAGAGACCCAGTACTTC; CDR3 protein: CASSTAQETQYF
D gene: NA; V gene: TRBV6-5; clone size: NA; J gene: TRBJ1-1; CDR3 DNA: TGTGCCAGCACCGAGGACCCCGAAGCTTTCTTT; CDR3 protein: CASTEDPEAFF
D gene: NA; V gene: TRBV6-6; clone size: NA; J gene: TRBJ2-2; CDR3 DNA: TGTGCCAGCAGTCCCCTGGCGACCGGGGTGAGCGGGGAGCTGTTTTTT; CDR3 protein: CASSPLATGVSGELFF
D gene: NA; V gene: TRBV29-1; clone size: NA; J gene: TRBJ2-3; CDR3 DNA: TGCAGCGTTGGTCGCCAGGGGTCTGGCACAGATACGCAGTATTTT; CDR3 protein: CSVGRQGSGTDTQYF
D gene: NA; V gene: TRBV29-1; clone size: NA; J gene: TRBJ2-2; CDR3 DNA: TGCAGCGCTAGGGTGGTCGGGACCGGGGAGCTGTTTTTT; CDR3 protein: CSARVVGTGELFF
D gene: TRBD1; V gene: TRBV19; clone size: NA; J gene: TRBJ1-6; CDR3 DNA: TGTGCCAGTAGCACGACAGGGGATCTTTCACCCCTCCACTTT; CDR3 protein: CASSTTGDLSPLHF
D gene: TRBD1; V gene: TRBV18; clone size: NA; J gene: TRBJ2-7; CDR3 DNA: TGTGCCAGCTCACCGGACAGGGGATCGGACGAGCAGTACTTC; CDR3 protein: CASSPDRGSDEQYF
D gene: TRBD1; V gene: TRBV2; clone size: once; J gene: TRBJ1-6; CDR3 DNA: TGTGCCAGCAGGGGGACAGGGGGTGAGAATTCACCCCTCCACTTT; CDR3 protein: CASRGTGGENSPLHF
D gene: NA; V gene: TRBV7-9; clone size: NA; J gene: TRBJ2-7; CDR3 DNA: TGTGCCAGCGGGGACGGCTCCTACGAGCAGTACTTC; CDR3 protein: CASGDGSYEQYF
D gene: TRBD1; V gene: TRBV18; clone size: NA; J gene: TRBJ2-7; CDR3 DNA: TGTGCCAGCTCAAGGACAGGGGTCATTGGGGAGCAGTACTTC; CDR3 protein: CASSRTGVIGEQYF
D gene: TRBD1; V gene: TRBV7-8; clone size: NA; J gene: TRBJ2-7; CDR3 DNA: TGTGCCAGCAGCTTACAACAGGGGGCCCCTCTTAGGGAGTACTTC; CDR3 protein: CASSLQQGAPLREYF
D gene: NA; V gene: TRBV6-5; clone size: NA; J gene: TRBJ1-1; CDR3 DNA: TGTGCCAGCACCTCACCGGCCGGCGCTTTCTTT; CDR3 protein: CASTSPAGAFF
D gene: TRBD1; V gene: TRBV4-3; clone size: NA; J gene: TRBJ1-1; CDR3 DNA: TGCGCCAGCAGCCAAGATCCCCAGGGGGGCGATTTCGGAGAAGCTTTCTTT; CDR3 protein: CASSQDPQGGDFGEAFF
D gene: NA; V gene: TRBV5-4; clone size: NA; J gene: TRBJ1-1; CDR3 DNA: TGCGCCAGCAGACTAAGGGGCAGGGGAGATACTGAAGCTTTCTTT; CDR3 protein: CASRLRGRGDTEAFF
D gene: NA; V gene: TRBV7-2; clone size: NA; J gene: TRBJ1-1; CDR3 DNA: TGTGCCAGCAGCTTAGTAGGGGACACTGAAGCTTTCTTT; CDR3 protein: CASSLVGDTEAFF
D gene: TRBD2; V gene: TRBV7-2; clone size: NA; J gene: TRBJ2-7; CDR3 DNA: TGTGCCAGCAGCCCCAGACTAGCGGGGGGTAAATACGAGCAGTACTTC; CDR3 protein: CASSPRLAGGKYEQYF
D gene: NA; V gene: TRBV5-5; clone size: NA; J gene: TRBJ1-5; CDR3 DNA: TGTGCCAGCAGCTTGTTCCAGGGGTATCAGCCCCAGCATTTT; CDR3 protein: CASSLFQGYQPQHF